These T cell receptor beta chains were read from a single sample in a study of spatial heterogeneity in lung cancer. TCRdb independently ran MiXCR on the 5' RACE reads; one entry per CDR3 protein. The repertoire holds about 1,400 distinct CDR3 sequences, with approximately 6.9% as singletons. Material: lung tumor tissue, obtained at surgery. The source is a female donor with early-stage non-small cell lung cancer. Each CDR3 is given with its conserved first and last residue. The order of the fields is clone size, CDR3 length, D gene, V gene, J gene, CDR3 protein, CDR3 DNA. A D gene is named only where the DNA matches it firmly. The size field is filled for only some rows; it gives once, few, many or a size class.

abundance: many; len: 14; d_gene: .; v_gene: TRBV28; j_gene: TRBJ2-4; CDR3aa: CASSLGQAINIQYF; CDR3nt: TGTGCCAGCAGTTTAGGGCAGGCGATAAACATTCAGTACTTC
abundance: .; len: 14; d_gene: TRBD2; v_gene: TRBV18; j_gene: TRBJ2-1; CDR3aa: CASSPGLAGDRQFF; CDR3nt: TGTGCCAGCTCACCAGGACTAGCGGGAGACAGGCAGTTCTTC
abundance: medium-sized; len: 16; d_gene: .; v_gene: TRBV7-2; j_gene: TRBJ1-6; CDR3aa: CASSLDSRRNNSPLHF; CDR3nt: TGTGCCAGCAGCTTGGACAGTAGGCGGAATAATTCACCCCTCCACTTT
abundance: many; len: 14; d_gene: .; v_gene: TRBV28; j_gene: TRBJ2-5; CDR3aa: CASSHPSRRETQYF; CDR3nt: TGTGCCAGCAGCCACCCCTCCCGGAGAGAGACCCAGTACTTC
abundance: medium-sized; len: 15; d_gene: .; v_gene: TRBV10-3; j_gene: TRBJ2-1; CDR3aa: CAISGQDTRDNEQFF; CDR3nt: TGTGCCATCAGTGGACAGGACACCCGGGACAATGAGCAGTTCTTC
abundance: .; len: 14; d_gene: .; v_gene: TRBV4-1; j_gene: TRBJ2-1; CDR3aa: CASSQPDLSNEQFF; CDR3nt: TGCGCCAGCAGCCAACCGGACTTATCTAATGAGCAGTTCTTC
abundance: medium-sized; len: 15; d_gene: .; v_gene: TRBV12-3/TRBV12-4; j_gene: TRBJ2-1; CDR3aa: CASSQGPRLFNEQFF; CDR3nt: TGTGCCAGCAGCCAGGGCCCCCGGTTGTTCAATGAGCAGTTCTTC
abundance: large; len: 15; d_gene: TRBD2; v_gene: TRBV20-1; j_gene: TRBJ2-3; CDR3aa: CSATGLAGVEDTQYF; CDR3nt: TGCAGTGCAACGGGACTAGCGGGAGTGGAAGATACGCAGTATTTT
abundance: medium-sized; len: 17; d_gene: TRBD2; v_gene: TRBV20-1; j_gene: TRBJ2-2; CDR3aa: CSARSLAGGPGTGELFF; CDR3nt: TGCAGTGCTAGGTCACTAGCGGGGGGGCCGGGCACCGGGGAGCTGTTTTTT
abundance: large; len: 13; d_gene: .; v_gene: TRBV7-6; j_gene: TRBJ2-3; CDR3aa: CASSGQTTDTQYF; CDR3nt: TGTGCCAGCAGCGGACAGACCACAGATACGCAGTATTTT
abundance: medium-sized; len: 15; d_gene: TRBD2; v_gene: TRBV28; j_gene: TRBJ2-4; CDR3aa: CARVRTSGRRDIQYF; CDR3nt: TGTGCCAGGGTAAGGACTAGCGGGAGGCGAGACATTCAGTACTTC
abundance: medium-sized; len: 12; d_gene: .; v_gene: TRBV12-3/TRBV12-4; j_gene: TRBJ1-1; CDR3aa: CASSFENFEAFF; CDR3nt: TGTGCCAGCAGTTTCGAGAACTTTGAAGCTTTCTTT
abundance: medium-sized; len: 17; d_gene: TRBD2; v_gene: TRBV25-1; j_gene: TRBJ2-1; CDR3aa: CASSEFIRTSGSNEQFF; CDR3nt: TGTGCCAGCAGTGAATTTATCCGGACTAGCGGCTCCAATGAGCAGTTCTTC
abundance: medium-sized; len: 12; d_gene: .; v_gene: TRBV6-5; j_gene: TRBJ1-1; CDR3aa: CASRVGATEAFF; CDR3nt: TGTGCCAGCAGGGTTGGGGCCACTGAAGCTTTCTTT
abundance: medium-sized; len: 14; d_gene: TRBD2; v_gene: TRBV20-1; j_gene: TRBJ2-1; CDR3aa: CSARAGGDYNEQFF; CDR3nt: TGCAGTGCTAGAGCGGGAGGGGACTACAATGAGCAGTTCTTC
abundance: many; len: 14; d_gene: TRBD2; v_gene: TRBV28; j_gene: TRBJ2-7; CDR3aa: CASTPSGPSYEQYF; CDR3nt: TGTGCCAGCACCCCTAGCGGTCCCTCCTACGAGCAGTACTTC
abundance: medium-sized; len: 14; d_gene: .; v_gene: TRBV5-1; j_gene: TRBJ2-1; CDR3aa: CASSLSGPYNEQFF; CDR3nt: TGCGCCAGCAGCTTGAGCGGCCCTTACAATGAGCAGTTCTTC
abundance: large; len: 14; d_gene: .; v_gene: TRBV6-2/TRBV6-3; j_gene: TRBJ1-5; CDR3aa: CASSYLYSNQPQHF; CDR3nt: TGTGCCAGCAGTTATTTGTATAGCAATCAGCCCCAGCATTTT